This T cell receptor beta chain was obtained from a study of T cell changes during pregnancy in multiple sclerosis. Germline V gene sequence: CDR1 PRHDT, CDR2 FYEKMQ (reference sequence). The V and J ends lost 4 bases and 1 base respectively, with 10 bases between them. The CDR3 totals 14 residues. Clones were read by immunoSEQ multiplex PCR, and TCRdb kept only the in-frame ones, dropping some. The sample lists roughly 14,000 clones; around 83% were seen once. The chain combines TRBV13 with TRBJ1-1; weak D call: TRBD1 (5 bases). This clonotype was obtained from a female donor in good health, enrolled as a control in a pregnancy study. Source: CD8+ T cells from peripheral blood mononuclear cells, taken after pregnancy. The CDR3 DNA follows: TGTGCCAGCAGCTCGGGACTACCGAACACTGAAGCTTTCTTT. This sequence encodes CASSSGLPNTEAFF. Together with reference TRBV13 and TRBJ1-1, the CDR3 gives the full variable domain: AAGVIQSPRHLIKEKRETATLKCYPIPRHDTVYWYQQGPGQDPQFLISFYEKMQSDKGSIPDRFSAQQFSDYHSELNMSSLELGDSALYFCASSSGLPNTEAFFGQGTRLTVV.